The next 16 T cell receptor beta chains were all read from a single sample in a study of blood T cell repertoires in COVID-19. Repertoires were generated with immunoSEQ multiplex PCR, while TCRdb's copy carries only in-frame clones and drops some. The sample holds 250,000 to 300,000 clones, 70% to 90% seen once. The specimen was peripheral blood. These receptors came from a woman in her fifties or sixties with acute or convalescent COVID-19.

The J gene is TRBJ1-1, the V gene TRBV7-8, with 7 bases matching TRBD1. V lost 4 bases and J lost 0; bases outside the gene matches: 2. Germline-derived CDR1 and CDR2 are SGHVS and FQNEAQ. The CDR3 covers 14 residues. DNA of the CDR3: TGTGCCAGCAGCTCCACAGGGGTGAACACTGAAGCTTTCTTT. As protein: CASSSTGVNTEAFF.

The chain couples TRBV5-1 to TRBJ2-7, with D possibly matching TRBD2 (6 bases). The CDR3 spans 12 residues. CDR1 and CDR2 from the germline V gene are SGHRS and YFSETQ. V dropped 2 bases and J dropped 5 bases, with 8 bases sitting between them. The CDR3 here is CASSFGGHEQYF. The CDR3 coding sequence is TGCGCCAGCAGCTTCGGGGGACACGAGCAGTACTTC.

The chain is built from TRBV28 and TRBJ1-2; D gene ambiguous. Germline CDR1 reads MDHEN; CDR2 reads SYDVKM. Trimming shortened V by 2 bases and J by 8 bases, and 15 bases separated the two germline ends. The CDR3 spans 14 residues. Here the CDR3 reads CASSLTLREGGYTF. The DNA for the CDR3 is TGTGCCAGCAGTTTAACTCTTCGGGAGGGAGGCTACACCTTC.

CDR3 DNA sequence: TGTGCCAGCAGTCACCCGTGGACCGAGGGCTATGGCTACACCTTC. Translation: CASSHPWTEGYGYTF. The chain employs TRBV6-2 or TRBV6-3 and TRBJ1-2; D is unclear. The CDR3 runs 15 residues. With 5 bases removed from V and 4 bases from J, the gap between germline ends came to 17 bases. The germline CDR1 and CDR2 sequences are MNHEY and SVGEGT.

The chain combines TRBV4-3 with TRBJ2-1; 7 bases map to TRBD2. In germline, CDR1 is LGHNA, CDR2 YSLEER. The V and J ends lost 4 bases and 7 bases, in that order; junction bases with no gene match: 7. The CDR3 is 14 residues long. CDR3 loop: CASSPLAERNEQFF. The CDR3 DNA reads as TGCGCCAGCAGCCCTCTAGCGGAGAGGAATGAGCAGTTCTTC.

The chain couples TRBV5-6 to TRBJ1-1; unclear D gene. Trimming removed 3 bases at V and 4 bases at J, with 13 bases between. The CDR3 has 14 amino acids. The germline V gene has CDR1 SGHDT and CDR2 YYEEEE. The CDR3 spells CASSSRNRATEAFF. The CDR3, as DNA: TGTGCCAGCAGCTCACGAAACCGCGCCACTGAAGCTTTCTTT.

In this sample, this clone turned up many times. The gene calls are TRBV12-5 and TRBJ2-2; 9 bases are shared with TRBD2. The CDR3 is 16 amino acids. V dropped 5 bases and J dropped 4; count of bases not matched to a gene: 8. CDR1 and CDR2 (germline): LGHNT, FRNRAP. The CDR3 nucleotides read TGTGCTAGTGGTGCCGGGACTAGCCGCGGCACCGGGGAGCTGTTTTTT. Its translation: CASGAGTSRGTGELFF.

The chain employs TRBV5-6 and TRBJ2-1, with 15 bases lining up with TRBD2. V lost 3 bases and J lost 10; bases outside the gene matches: 11. The CDR3 is 17 residues long. From germline, CDR1 is SGHDT and CDR2 YYEEEE. The CDR3 nucleotides read TGTGCCAGCAGCTACTCTGGACTAGCGGGGGGGCCGTTCGAGCAGTTCTTC. Protein: CASSYSGLAGGPFEQFF.

In regard to this clone: Relative to the germline gene, one junction end is altered; a read error may explain this. This sequence joins TRBV25-1 and TRBJ2-3, with TRBD2 matching 9 bases. Germline lookup yields CDR1 MGHDK and CDR2 SYGVNS. The CDR3 is 13 residues long. CDR3 residues: CASSEVAGGPGNF. CDR3 nucleotide sequence: TGTGCCAGCAGTGAAGTCGCGGGAGGGCCGGGGAATTTT.

The chain links TRBV30 to TRBJ2-7, with D tentatively TRBD1 (5 bases). Looked up from germline, CDR1 is GTSNPN and CDR2 is SVGIG (reference sequence). V was cut by 2 bases and J by 0 bases, with 8 bases left in between. The CDR3 sequence is 13 residues long. DNA for the CDR3: TGTGCCTGGAGTAGACAGAGCTCCTACGAGCAGTACTTC. As protein: CAWSRQSSYEQYF.

J is TRBJ2-7 and V is TRBV25-1; D is perhaps TRBD2 (6 bases). CDR1 is MGHDK, CDR2 SYGVNS, per germline. This CDR3 spans 14 amino acids. V was cut by 5 bases and J by 4 bases, with 15 bases left in between. In DNA, the CDR3 is TGTGCCAGCAGTAGTCCGGGAGAGGGGTACGAGCAGTACTTC. Residues: CASSSPGEGYEQYF.

The chain is built from TRBV4-2 and TRBJ2-7; D is perhaps TRBD1 (5 bases). The germline V gene has CDR1 LGHNA and CDR2 YNFKEQ. The V end lost 4 bases, the J end lost 3 bases, and 10 bases lay between the germline ends. CDR3 length: 13 amino acids. In DNA form, the CDR3 reads TGTGCCAGCAGCCCCTCAGGGTTCTACGAGCAGTACTTC. Translation gives CASSPSGFYEQYF.

The sample holds one count of this clone. The rearrangement uses TRBV4-2 and TRBJ1-5; 9 bases are a match to TRBD1. This CDR3 is 15 amino acids long. In germline, CDR1 is LGHNA, CDR2 YNFKEQ. V trimming: 4 bases; J trimming: 4 bases; junction bases outside the gene matches: 5. The DNA of the CDR3 is TGTGCCAGCAGCCCGGAACAGGGGGCTAATCAGCCCCAGCATTTT. Protein sequence: CASSPEQGANQPQHF.

V usage is TRBV5-5 and J usage is TRBJ2-1, with D perhaps matching TRBD1 (5 bases). This CDR3 region has 17 residues. Between the trimmed V and J ends, which lost 0 bases and 0 bases, there was a span of 13 bases. In germline, CDR1 is SGHKS, CDR2 YYEKEE (reference sequence). CDR3 loop: CASSLAARQSSYNEQFF. The CDR3 coding sequence is TGTGCCAGCAGCTTGGCCGCAAGACAGAGCTCCTACAATGAGCAGTTCTTC.

The chain employs TRBV2 and TRBJ2-1; 11 bases match TRBD2. J lost 10 bases, V lost 1 base, and 3 bases had no gene match. The CDR3 has 14 residues. The germline V gene encodes CDR1 SNHLY and CDR2 FYNNEI. CDR3 DNA: TGTGCCAGCAGTGAAGGACTAGCGGGGAAGGAGCAGTTCTTC. It translates to CASSEGLAGKEQFF.

The V call is TRBV6-2 or TRBV6-3, the J call TRBJ2-1, with 9 bases identical to TRBD1. V was pared by 5 bases and J by 5 bases, with 7 bases of the junction left unmatched. The CDR3 contains 15 residues. Germline CDR1 is MNHEY and CDR2 is SVGEGT. CDR3 sequence (DNA): TGTGCCAGCAGTCGCGACAGGGGGATTAACAATGAGCAGTTCTTC. Residues: CASSRDRGINNEQFF.